This TCR beta chain was observed in a study of blood T cells in healthy people across ages. CDR1 is SNHLY, CDR2 FYNNEI, per germline. This CDR3 is 15 amino acids long. The germline V and J ends were trimmed by 4 bases and 0 bases, with 12 bases remaining between them. Comment on this clonotype: Its antigen remains unidentified.

The individuals who served as donors were healthy Caucasians living in Russia, aged roughly 6 to 100. Every donor provided roughly 10 milliliters of peripheral blood. The use of a sample-barcoded 5' primer and a J-beta primer mix characterized a second PCR of about 6 to 12 cycles. TCRdb used MiXCR to reprocess the 5' RACE reads, holding one entry per CDR3 protein. The repertoire holds over 950,000 distinct CDR3 sequences, with roughly two fifths as singletons. Broader study findings: Getting older went along with TCR beta diversity per million T cells dropping roughly linearly. Long-lived donors carried more naive CD4+ cells and greater diversity than aged donors.

The V call is TRBV2, the J call TRBJ1-1, with no clear D. The sequence came from a man younger than 35 in good health. Sequencing was done on a sample of blood. The CDR3 region is CASSVGDTMNTEAFF. The CDR3 DNA sequence: TGTGCCAGCAGTGTCGGAGACACGATGAACACTGAAGCTTTCTTT.